These T cell receptor beta chains were read from a single sample in a study of identical twins. TCRdb reprocessed the 5' RACE reads with MiXCR, giving one entry per CDR3 protein. The sample holds around 670,000 distinct CDR3 sequences, over 5% seen once. Sequencing input: naive T cells sorted from blood. The receptors derive from a man aged 18 to 30 in good health. Each CDR3 is given without its conserved first and last residue. Each record gives: CDR3 protein, V gene.

SALPEGMRLRGEQY	TRBV20-1
ASSLVRSGQKTSTDTQY	TRBV11-2
ASSQTSAPYEQY	TRBV27
ASSGEGQEKLF	TRBV25-1
ATRSRDRTLSGNTIY	TRBV10-3
ASSFISETQY	TRBV12-3/TRBV12-4
ASSLSPANYGYT	TRBV5-1
SARAEGGRQETQY	TRBV20-1
ASHGDTYEQY	TRBV6-2/TRBV6-3
ASSPYTSGKPYIWEQY	TRBV6-1
ASSQSGRARTDTQY	TRBV7-2
ASSSRTGGSYNEQF	TRBV5-1
SVQRETQY	TRBV29-1
ASAERYNTDTQY	TRBV6-1
ASSYGAEDTSNQPQH	TRBV6-2/TRBV6-3
SAKEGGRETQY	TRBV20-1
SANPSQETQY	TRBV20-1
ASSGIKGRGLQETQY	TRBV7-9
ASSLVPSSYNEQF	TRBV11-3
ASSDPTGTAETQY	TRBV11-3
ASSREGGANTGELF	TRBV18
ATSRTSTDTQY	TRBV15
ASSLRGRGTPLLGEQY	TRBV7-8
ASSRTPPGGYQPQH	TRBV16
ALDSGTRRDIQY	TRBV6-1
ASSRPGRGTGELF	TRBV5-1
ASTGTGTNEQF	TRBV6-1
ASSLASGTTITDTQY	TRBV11-2
SVEARQSRLEAF	TRBV29-1
ASSERRREAYNEQF	TRBV11-3
SASGDRGYEQY	TRBV20-1
SAGGSGHGSQPQH	TRBV20-1
ATSSDGSYEQY	TRBV24-1
ASKTGVAKNIQY	TRBV19
ASSSGNMNTGELF	TRBV11-2